This entry concerns a single TCR beta chain. What it binds is unknown. The data were obtained in a study of blood T cells in healthy people across ages. Study at large: Through template switching, about one barcoded beta molecule was captured per two T cells, as measured in model experiments. Study-level results: Estimates based on one million T cells were treated as lower bounds. For the donors, CMV status was unknown and possibly confounded expanded clonotype changes.

Samples had at least 6 million PBMCs isolated from them. CDR1 is LGHNA, CDR2 YSLEER, per germline. The CDR3 has 15 residues. Trimming pared 3 bases from V and 4 bases from J, leaving 16 bases between. Alongside a J-beta primer mix, a sample-barcoded 5' primer served in a second PCR lasting roughly 6 to 11 cycles. One entry per CDR3 protein, called by TCRdb with MiXCR from the 5' RACE reads. The repertoire has 850,000 to 1,000,000 distinct CDR3 sequences, about 48% of them found once; the top ten carry around an eighth. The TCR originated in a man younger than 45 in good health. The source material was blood. This chain connects TRBV4-3 to TRBJ2-7, with a possible D match to TRBD2 (5 bases). The CDR3: CASSQNSGSGYEQYF. CDR3 bases: TGCGCCAGCAGCCAGAACAGCGGAAGCGGATACGAGCAGTACTTC.